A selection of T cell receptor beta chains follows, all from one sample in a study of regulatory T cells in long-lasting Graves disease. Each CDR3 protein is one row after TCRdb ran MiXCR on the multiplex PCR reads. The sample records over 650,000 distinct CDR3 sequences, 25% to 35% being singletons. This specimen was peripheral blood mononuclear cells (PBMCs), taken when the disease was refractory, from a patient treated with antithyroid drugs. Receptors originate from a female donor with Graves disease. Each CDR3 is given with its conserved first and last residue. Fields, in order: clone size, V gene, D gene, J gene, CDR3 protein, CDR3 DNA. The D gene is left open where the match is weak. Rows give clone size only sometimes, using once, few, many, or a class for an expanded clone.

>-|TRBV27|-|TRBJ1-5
CASSLEGDPNQPQHF
TGTGCCAGCAGTTTAGAAGGGGACCCTAATCAGCCCCAGCATTTT
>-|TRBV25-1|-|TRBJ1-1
CASKGGGAQSTEAFF
TGTGCCAGCAAGGGGGGGGGGGCCCAGAGCACTGAAGCTTTCTTT
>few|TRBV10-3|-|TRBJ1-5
CAIRGTDQPQHF
TGTGCCATCAGAGGGACGGATCAGCCCCAGCATTTT
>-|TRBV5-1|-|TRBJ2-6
CASSFAVPGANVLTF
TGCGCCAGCAGCTTCGCTGTCCCTGGGGCCAACGTCCTGACTTTC
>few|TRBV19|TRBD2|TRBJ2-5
CASSSLAGATGTQYF
TGTGCCAGTAGCTCACTAGCGGGAGCCACCGGGACCCAGTACTTC
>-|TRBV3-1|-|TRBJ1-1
CAISLTANTEAFF
TGTGCCATCAGCCTGACAGCGAACACTGAAGCTTTCTTT
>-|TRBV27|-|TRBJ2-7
CASREGGVYEQYF
TGTGCCAGCAGGGAGGGCGGGGTCTACGAGCAGTACTTC
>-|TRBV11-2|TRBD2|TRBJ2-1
CASSFGLAEQFF
TGCGCCAGCAGCTTCGGACTAGCGGAGCAGTTCTTC
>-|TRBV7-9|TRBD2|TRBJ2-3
CASRRVAGGTDTQYF
TGTGCCAGCAGGAGGGTAGCGGGAGGCACAGATACGCAGTATTTT
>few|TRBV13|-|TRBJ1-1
CASSLGQGNEAFF
TGTGCCAGCAGCTTAGGACAGGGCAATGAAGCTTTCTTT
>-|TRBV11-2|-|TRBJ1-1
CASSLGVRQKLTEAFF
TGTGCCAGCAGCTTGGGGGTCAGACAAAAGCTGACTGAAGCTTTCTTT
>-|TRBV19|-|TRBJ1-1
CASSVGRGSPEAFF
TGTGCCAGTAGTGTAGGTAGGGGGAGCCCTGAAGCTTTCTTT
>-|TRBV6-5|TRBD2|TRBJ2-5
CASSYPVIAGQETQYF
TGTGCCAGCAGTTACCCGGTGATAGCGGGGCAAGAGACCCAGTACTTC
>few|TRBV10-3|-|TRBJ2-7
CAINNRDGVYEQYF
TGTGCCATCAATAACCGGGACGGAGTCTACGAGCAGTACTTC
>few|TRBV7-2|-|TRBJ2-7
CASSWTGTPSYEQYF
TGTGCCAGCAGCTGGACCGGGACCCCCTCCTACGAGCAGTACTTC
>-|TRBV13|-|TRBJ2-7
CASSANRAHTYEQYF
TGTGCCAGCAGCGCGAACAGGGCCCACACCTACGAGCAGTACTTC
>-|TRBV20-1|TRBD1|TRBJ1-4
CSASLTGLNEKLFF
TGCAGTGCTAGCCTGACAGGGTTGAATGAAAAACTGTTTTTT
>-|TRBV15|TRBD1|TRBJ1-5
CATRRQGWGQPQHF
TGTGCCACCAGACGACAGGGGTGGGGTCAGCCCCAGCATTTT
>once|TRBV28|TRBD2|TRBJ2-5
CASSSLAVETQYF
TGTGCCAGCAGTTCACTAGCGGTGGAGACCCAGTACTTC